These T cell receptor beta chains were read from a single sample in a study of blood T cell repertoires in COVID-19. Clones were sequenced by immunoSEQ multiplex PCR, and TCRdb holds only the in-frame ones, with some missing. The sample has a few hundred thousand clones, roughly 84% seen once. Sequences were obtained from peripheral blood. Every receptor here comes from a woman aged 60-70 years who had recovered from COVID-19. CDR3s include the opening cysteine and the closing phenylalanine or tryptophan. The order of the fields is J gene, D gene, V gene, clone size, CDR3 DNA, CDR3 protein. The D gene is left open where the match is weak. Only some rows state a clone size, as once, few, many or a class for expanded clones.

J: TRBJ2-4
D: TRBD2
V: TRBV10-3
size: -
DNA: TGTGCCATCAGTGAGTCTCCCCGGGCTAGCGGGGGCCTAGCCAAAAACATTCAGTACTTC
CDR3: CAISESPRASGGLAKNIQYF

J: TRBJ1-6
D: TRBD1
V: TRBV6-2/TRBV6-3
size: -
DNA: TGTGCCAGCAGTTATACGGGACAGGGCCACAGTTCACCCCTCCACTTT
CDR3: CASSYTGQGHSSPLHF

J: TRBJ2-7
D: TRBD2
V: TRBV5-1
size: -
DNA: TGCGCCAGCAGCGAGACTAGCGGGGGGTCCCACGAGCAGTACTTC
CDR3: CASSETSGGSHEQYF

J: TRBJ1-4
D: -
V: TRBV2
size: -
DNA: TGTGCCAGCAGTGAAGAGTCGCGGGGGTTCGGAAAACTGTTTTTT
CDR3: CASSEESRGFGKLFF

J: TRBJ2-5
D: TRBD1
V: TRBV18
size: -
DNA: TGTGCCAGCTCACCGACAGGGGGACCCCAAGAGACCCAGTACTTC
CDR3: CASSPTGGPQETQYF

J: TRBJ1-1
D: -
V: TRBV27
size: -
DNA: TGTGCCAGCAGTTTATTAGTGGACACTGAAGCTTTCTTT
CDR3: CASSLLVDTEAFF

J: TRBJ2-3
D: -
V: TRBV4-1
size: -
DNA: TGCGCCAGCAGCCAAGCTCGCCTAAAGACCAAAGAGGCCCAAGATACGCAGTATTTT
CDR3: CASSQARLKTKEAQDTQYF

J: TRBJ2-2
D: TRBD2
V: TRBV19
size: -
DNA: TGTGCCAGTACCCCGGGGGGCACCGGGGAGCTGTTTTTT
CDR3: CASTPGGTGELFF

J: TRBJ1-2
D: -
V: TRBV12-3/TRBV12-4
size: -
DNA: TGTGCCAGCTGGGGGGGCTCTCTTCATGGCTACACCTTC
CDR3: CASWGGSLHGYTF

J: TRBJ1-1
D: -
V: TRBV12-5
size: -
DNA: TGTGCTAGTGGCTTAAGAGGGTTTACCATGAACACTGAAGCTTTCTTT
CDR3: CASGLRGFTMNTEAFF

J: TRBJ1-6
D: -
V: TRBV21-1
size: -
DNA: TGTGCCAGCAGCAAAGATAAGGGAGGAGGTTCACCCCTCCACTTT
CDR3: CASSKDKGGGSPLHF

J: TRBJ2-1
D: TRBD2
V: TRBV6-2/TRBV6-3
size: -
DNA: TGTGCCAGCAGTTACTCTGCGGGGGTAGACAATGAGCAGTTCTTC
CDR3: CASSYSAGVDNEQFF

J: TRBJ2-5
D: -
V: TRBV5-1
size: -
DNA: TGCGCCAGCAGCGGGAGGGCCCGGACAGGGCAAGAGACCCAGTACTTC
CDR3: CASSGRARTGQETQYF

J: TRBJ2-7
D: -
V: TRBV5-1
size: -
DNA: TGCGCCAGCAGCAACATACAGGGATACTACGAGCAGTACTTC
CDR3: CASSNIQGYYEQYF

J: TRBJ1-3
D: -
V: TRBV5-6
size: -
DNA: TGTGCCAGCAGAGGCCCGGGACAATCTGGAAACACCATATATTTT
CDR3: CASRGPGQSGNTIYF

J: TRBJ1-5
D: TRBD1
V: TRBV3-1/TRBV3-2
size: -
DNA: TGTGCCAGCAGCCACGCTACAGGGGAGCAGCCCCAGCATTTT
CDR3: CASSHATGEQPQHF

J: TRBJ2-7
D: TRBD1
V: TRBV6-5
size: -
DNA: TGTGCCAGCAGTTACTACCGGGACAGGTACGGCGAGCAGTACTTC
CDR3: CASSYYRDRYGEQYF

J: TRBJ1-3
D: -
V: TRBV5-1
size: -
DNA: TGCGCCAGCAGCTTGGCAGCGGGACTTGGAAACACCATATATTTT
CDR3: CASSLAAGLGNTIYF

J: TRBJ2-5
D: -
V: TRBV4-1
size: -
DNA: TGCGCCAGCAGCCAAGTAGCTTTCCAAGAGACCCAGTACTTC
CDR3: CASSQVAFQETQYF

J: TRBJ2-7
D: -
V: TRBV6-2/TRBV6-3
size: -
DNA: TGTGCCAGCAGTTACGTTGGGGGACTGCTTCACGAGCAGTACTTC
CDR3: CASSYVGGLLHEQYF

J: TRBJ2-7
D: -
V: TRBV5-6
size: -
DNA: TGTGCCAGCAGCTTGGATTGGGCCACCTACGAGCAGTACTTC
CDR3: CASSLDWATYEQYF

J: TRBJ1-1
D: -
V: TRBV7-9
size: -
DNA: TGTGCCAGCAGCCCTGACAAGGCTGAAGCTTTCTTT
CDR3: CASSPDKAEAFF

J: TRBJ2-2
D: -
V: TRBV18
size: -
DNA: TGTGCCAGCTCATTTCGATCCGGGGTCACCGGGGAGCTGTTTTTT
CDR3: CASSFRSGVTGELFF

J: TRBJ1-3
D: -
V: TRBV7-2
size: -
DNA: TGTGCCAGCAGCTTTGCAGACTCTGGAAACACCATATATTTT
CDR3: CASSFADSGNTIYF

J: TRBJ2-7
D: TRBD1
V: TRBV7-8
size: -
DNA: TGTGCCAGCAGCTTAGCTTACAGGGGTAACGAGCAGTACTTC
CDR3: CASSLAYRGNEQYF

J: TRBJ2-3
D: TRBD2
V: TRBV18
size: -
DNA: TGTGCCAGCTCACCACCGAGGTTTTCTCGGGGGGGTCTAACAGATACGCAGTATTTT
CDR3: CASSPPRFSRGGLTDTQYF

J: TRBJ1-2
D: -
V: TRBV5-4
size: once
DNA: TGTGCCAGCAGCTTGGTACGCAGGGGAGAAGGCTATGGCTACACCTTC
CDR3: CASSLVRRGEGYGYTF

J: TRBJ2-5
D: TRBD2
V: TRBV7-3
size: -
DNA: TGTGCCAGCAGCTTATTAGCGGGGGGACAAGAGACCCAGTACTTC
CDR3: CASSLLAGGQETQYF

J: TRBJ1-1
D: -
V: TRBV9
size: -
DNA: TGTGCCAGCACCCCCCGGCGGGCGAACACTGAAGCCTTCTTT
CDR3: CASTPRRANTEAFF

J: TRBJ2-3
D: -
V: TRBV10-3
size: -
DNA: TGTGCCATCAAAGACGGAGTCACAGATACGCAGTATTTT
CDR3: CAIKDGVTDTQYF

J: TRBJ2-5
D: TRBD2
V: TRBV11-2
size: -
DNA: TGTGCCAGCAGCTTGACTAGCGGGGGAGCCTCCGTAGAGACCCAGTACTTC
CDR3: CASSLTSGGASVETQYF

J: TRBJ1-2
D: TRBD1
V: TRBV5-1
size: -
DNA: TGCGCCAGCAGAGAGACAGGGGCTTCAGATGGCTACACCTTC
CDR3: CASRETGASDGYTF

J: TRBJ2-3
D: -
V: TRBV12-3/TRBV12-4
size: -
DNA: TGTGCCAGCGGCCGGGGTAGCCCCAGCACGCAGTATTTT
CDR3: CASGRGSPSTQYF

J: TRBJ1-1
D: -
V: TRBV10-3
size: -
DNA: TGTGCCATCAGTGTTGCGGGAGGGAACACTGAAGCTTTCTTT
CDR3: CAISVAGGNTEAFF

J: TRBJ1-2
D: TRBD1
V: TRBV13
size: -
DNA: TGTGCCAGCAGGCGGTGGGGACAGGGAAAGGGCTACACCTTC
CDR3: CASRRWGQGKGYTF

J: TRBJ2-7
D: -
V: TRBV7-2
size: once
DNA: TGTGCCAGCAGCTTCGCTGGGGCGGCCCCCGGCCACGAGCAGTACTTC
CDR3: CASSFAGAAPGHEQYF

J: TRBJ1-3
D: -
V: TRBV3-1/TRBV3-2
size: -
DNA: TGTGCCAGCAGCCAAGGTGACAGGTTGGACTCTGGAAACACCATATATTTT
CDR3: CASSQGDRLDSGNTIYF

J: TRBJ1-2
D: TRBD1
V: TRBV5-6
size: -
DNA: TGTGCCAGCAGCGGGACAGGTTTTTATTCGACTAGGGGCTACACCTTC
CDR3: CASSGTGFYSTRGYTF

J: TRBJ2-3
D: -
V: TRBV4-2
size: -
DNA: TGTGCCAGCAGCCAGTCCCTGGGGGGGGCCCCAGATACGCAGTATTTT
CDR3: CASSQSLGGAPDTQYF

J: TRBJ2-7
D: TRBD1
V: TRBV7-2
size: -
DNA: TGTGCCAGCAGCTTCGACAGGGGGCGGTACGAGCAGTACTTC
CDR3: CASSFDRGRYEQYF

J: TRBJ1-2
D: -
V: TRBV6-6
size: -
DNA: TGTGCCAGCAGTTACACCGGGGGGGCCTATGGCTACACCTTC
CDR3: CASSYTGGAYGYTF

J: TRBJ2-5
D: -
V: TRBV21-1
size: -
DNA: TGTGCCAGCAGCAAAGCGAGGGTCGGCCCCGAGAAGGCGACCCAGTACTTC
CDR3: CASSKARVGPEKATQYF

J: TRBJ2-1
D: TRBD1
V: TRBV5-8
size: -
DNA: TGTGCCAGCAGCACCGTCTACAGGGGTGATGAGCAGTTCTTC
CDR3: CASSTVYRGDEQFF

J: TRBJ1-2
D: -
V: TRBV18
size: -
DNA: TGTGCCAGCTCACCCGGCTCGGGTGGCTACACCTTC
CDR3: CASSPGSGGYTF

J: TRBJ1-1
D: -
V: TRBV3-1/TRBV3-2
size: few
DNA: TGTGCCAGCAGAGGAGCCTTTGCGGACACTGAAGCTTTCTTT
CDR3: CASRGAFADTEAFF

J: TRBJ2-3
D: -
V: TRBV9
size: -
DNA: TGTGCCAGCAGCGTCGTACAGGGAGACACAGATACGCAGTATTTT
CDR3: CASSVVQGDTDTQYF